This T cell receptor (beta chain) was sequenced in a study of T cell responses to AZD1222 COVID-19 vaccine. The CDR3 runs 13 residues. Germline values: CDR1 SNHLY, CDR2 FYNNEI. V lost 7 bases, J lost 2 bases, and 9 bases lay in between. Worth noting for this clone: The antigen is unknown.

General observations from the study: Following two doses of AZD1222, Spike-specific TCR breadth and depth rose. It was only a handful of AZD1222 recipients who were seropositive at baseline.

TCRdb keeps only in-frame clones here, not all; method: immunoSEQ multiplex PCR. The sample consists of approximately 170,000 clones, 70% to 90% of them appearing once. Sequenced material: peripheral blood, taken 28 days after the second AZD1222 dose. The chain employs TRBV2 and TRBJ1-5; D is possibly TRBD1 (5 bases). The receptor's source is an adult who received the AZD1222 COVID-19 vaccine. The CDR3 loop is CASKGMGNQPQHF. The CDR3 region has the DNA TGTGCCAGCAAGGGGATGGGCAATCAGCCCCAGCATTTT.